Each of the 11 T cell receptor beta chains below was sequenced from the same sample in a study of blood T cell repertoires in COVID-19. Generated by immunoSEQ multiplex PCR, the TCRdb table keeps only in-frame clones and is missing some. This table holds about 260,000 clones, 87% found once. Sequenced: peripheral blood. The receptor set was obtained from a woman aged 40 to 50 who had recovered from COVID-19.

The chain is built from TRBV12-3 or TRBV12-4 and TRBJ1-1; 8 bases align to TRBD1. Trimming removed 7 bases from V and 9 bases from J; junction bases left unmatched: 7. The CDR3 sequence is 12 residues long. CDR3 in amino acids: CASNTGDRQAFF. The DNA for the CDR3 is TGTGCCAGCAACACGGGGGACAGGCAAGCTTTCTTT.

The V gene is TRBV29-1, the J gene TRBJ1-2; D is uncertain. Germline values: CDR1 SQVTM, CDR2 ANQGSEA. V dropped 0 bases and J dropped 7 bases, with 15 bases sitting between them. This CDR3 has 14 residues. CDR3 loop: CSVEEAVTSGGYTF. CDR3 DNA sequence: TGCAGCGTTGAAGAAGCGGTTACTAGCGGTGGCTACACCTTC.

The CDR3 is CASSYLAGARSEQYF. The CDR3, as DNA: TGTGCCAGCAGTTACCTCGCAGGGGCGCGTAGCGAGCAGTACTTC. The V and J genes are TRBV6-5 and TRBJ2-7, with TRBD1 as a possible D gene (6 bases). The CDR3 loop spans 15 amino acids. The V gene's germline CDR1 is MNHEY and CDR2 SVGAGI. V was trimmed by 2 bases and J by 6 bases, leaving 17 bases between them.

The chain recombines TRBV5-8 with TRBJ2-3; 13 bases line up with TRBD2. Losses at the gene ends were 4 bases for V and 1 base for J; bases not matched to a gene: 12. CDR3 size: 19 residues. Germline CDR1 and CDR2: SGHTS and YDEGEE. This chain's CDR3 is CASSLRLAGGLLGTDTQYF. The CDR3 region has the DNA TGTGCCAGCAGCCTGAGACTAGCGGGGGGACTCCTGGGCACAGATACGCAGTATTTT.

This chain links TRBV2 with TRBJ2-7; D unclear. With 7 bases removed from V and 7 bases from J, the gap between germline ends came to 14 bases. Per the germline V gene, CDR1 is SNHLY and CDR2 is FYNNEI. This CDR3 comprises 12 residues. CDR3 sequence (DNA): TGTGCCAGCATGATAGCAGAACTGGAGCAGTACTTC. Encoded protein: CASMIAELEQYF.

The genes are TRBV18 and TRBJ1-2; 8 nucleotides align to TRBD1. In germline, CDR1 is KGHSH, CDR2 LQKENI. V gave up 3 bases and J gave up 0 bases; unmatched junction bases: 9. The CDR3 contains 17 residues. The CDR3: CASSPITPTGANYGYTF. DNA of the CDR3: TGTGCCAGCTCACCGATCACGCCGACAGGGGCTAACTATGGCTACACCTTC.

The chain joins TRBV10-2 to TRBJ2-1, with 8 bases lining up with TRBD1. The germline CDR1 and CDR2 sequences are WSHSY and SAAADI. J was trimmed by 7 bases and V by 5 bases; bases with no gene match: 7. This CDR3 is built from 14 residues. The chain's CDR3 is CASSKGQVGNEQFF. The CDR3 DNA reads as TGCGCCAGCAGTAAGGGACAGGTAGGGAATGAGCAGTTCTTC.

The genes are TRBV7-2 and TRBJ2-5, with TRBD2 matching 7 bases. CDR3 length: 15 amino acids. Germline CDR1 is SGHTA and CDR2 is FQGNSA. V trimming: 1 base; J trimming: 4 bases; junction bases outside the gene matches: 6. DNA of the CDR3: TGTGCCAGCAGCTTAGACTCGGGGGAGGGAGAGACCCAGTACTTC. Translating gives CASSLDSGEGETQYF.

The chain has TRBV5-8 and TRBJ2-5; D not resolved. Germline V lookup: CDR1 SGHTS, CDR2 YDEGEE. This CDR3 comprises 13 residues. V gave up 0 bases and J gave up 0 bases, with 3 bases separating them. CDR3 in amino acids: CASSLANQETQYF. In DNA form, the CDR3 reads TGTGCCAGCAGCTTGGCCAACCAAGAGACCCAGTACTTC.

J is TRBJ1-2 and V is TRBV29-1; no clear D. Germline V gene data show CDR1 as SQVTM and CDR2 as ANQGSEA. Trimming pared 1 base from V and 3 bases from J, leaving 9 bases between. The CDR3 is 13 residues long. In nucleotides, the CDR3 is TGCAGCGTTGAAGGCAGTGCCTACTATGGCTACACCTTC. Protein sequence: CSVEGSAYYGYTF.

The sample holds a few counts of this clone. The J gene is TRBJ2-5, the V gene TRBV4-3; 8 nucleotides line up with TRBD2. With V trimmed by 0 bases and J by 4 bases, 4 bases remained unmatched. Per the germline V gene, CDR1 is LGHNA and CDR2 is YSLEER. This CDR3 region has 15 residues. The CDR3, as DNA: TGCGCCAGCAGCCAAGATCGGGGGGGTCTAGAGACCCAGTACTTC. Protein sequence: CASSQDRGGLETQYF.